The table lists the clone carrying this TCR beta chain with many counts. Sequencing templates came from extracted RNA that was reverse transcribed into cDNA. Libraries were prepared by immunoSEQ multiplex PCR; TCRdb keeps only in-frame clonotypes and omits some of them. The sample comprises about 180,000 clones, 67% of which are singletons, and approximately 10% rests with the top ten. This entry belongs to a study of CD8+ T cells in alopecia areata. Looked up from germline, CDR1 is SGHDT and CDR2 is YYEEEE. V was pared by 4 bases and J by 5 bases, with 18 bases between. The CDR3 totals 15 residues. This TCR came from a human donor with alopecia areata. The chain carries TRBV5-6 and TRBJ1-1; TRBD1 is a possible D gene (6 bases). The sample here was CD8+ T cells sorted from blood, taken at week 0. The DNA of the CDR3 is TGTGCCAGCAGCCCAATAAGGGGGGCCCTAACTGAAGCTTTCTTT. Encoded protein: CASSPIRGALTEAFF.